A selection of T cell receptor beta chains follows, all from one sample in a study of blood T cell repertoires in COVID-19. Clones were sequenced by immunoSEQ multiplex PCR, and TCRdb holds only the in-frame ones, with some missing. Of 250,000 to 300,000 clones listed, about 90% are singletons. Sequenced material: peripheral blood. The receptors come from a woman aged 30 to 39 with COVID-19, enrolled during active disease. Both conserved end residues are part of each CDR3. The order of the fields is V gene, J gene, CDR3 protein.

v_gene: TRBV29-1
j_gene: TRBJ2-3
CDR3aa: CSADRDTITDTQYF

v_gene: TRBV2
j_gene: TRBJ1-2
CDR3aa: CASSPPGQGAGYTF

v_gene: TRBV4-1
j_gene: TRBJ2-5
CDR3aa: CASSQSEETQYF

v_gene: TRBV24-1
j_gene: TRBJ2-5
CDR3aa: CATSESQSGFRWETQYF

v_gene: TRBV19
j_gene: TRBJ1-5
CDR3aa: CASSLKANQPQHF

v_gene: TRBV6-2/TRBV6-3
j_gene: TRBJ1-5
CDR3aa: CASSFRDRGLVVNQPQHF

v_gene: TRBV28
j_gene: TRBJ1-5
CDR3aa: CASSLARGLSNRPQHF

v_gene: TRBV11-2
j_gene: TRBJ2-1
CDR3aa: CASSLWAGSSYNEQFF

v_gene: TRBV4-1
j_gene: TRBJ1-5
CDR3aa: CASSQGGNQPQHF

v_gene: TRBV4-1
j_gene: TRBJ2-2
CDR3aa: CASSQPQRTGELFF

v_gene: TRBV7-2
j_gene: TRBJ2-2
CDR3aa: CASSLRDRGLGTGELFF

v_gene: TRBV19
j_gene: TRBJ2-3
CDR3aa: CASSIVAQSTDTQYF

v_gene: TRBV3-1/TRBV3-2
j_gene: TRBJ2-1
CDR3aa: CASSLDRDWGGQFF

v_gene: TRBV27
j_gene: TRBJ2-3
CDR3aa: CASRKPGLITDTQYF

v_gene: TRBV5-1
j_gene: TRBJ1-4
CDR3aa: CASSTQGVDEKLFF

v_gene: TRBV2
j_gene: TRBJ1-5
CDR3aa: CASSVLQGDGRNQPQHF

v_gene: TRBV4-2
j_gene: TRBJ2-1
CDR3aa: CASSQARGSSYNEQFF

v_gene: TRBV6-5
j_gene: TRBJ2-7
CDR3aa: CASSYSGVEQYF

v_gene: TRBV5-1
j_gene: TRBJ1-6
CDR3aa: CASSLYSEQGVNSPLHF

v_gene: TRBV2
j_gene: TRBJ2-7
CDR3aa: CASSEGTGRYEQYF

v_gene: TRBV12-3/TRBV12-4
j_gene: TRBJ2-7
CDR3aa: CASRPTGAYEQYF

v_gene: TRBV11-2
j_gene: TRBJ2-1
CDR3aa: CASSSAGNRNEQFF

v_gene: TRBV2
j_gene: TRBJ1-4
CDR3aa: CASSPDTEAGEKLFF

v_gene: TRBV5-6
j_gene: TRBJ1-4
CDR3aa: CASSQDRHNEKLFF

v_gene: TRBV7-2
j_gene: TRBJ2-3
CDR3aa: CASSFRLAGGGDTQYF